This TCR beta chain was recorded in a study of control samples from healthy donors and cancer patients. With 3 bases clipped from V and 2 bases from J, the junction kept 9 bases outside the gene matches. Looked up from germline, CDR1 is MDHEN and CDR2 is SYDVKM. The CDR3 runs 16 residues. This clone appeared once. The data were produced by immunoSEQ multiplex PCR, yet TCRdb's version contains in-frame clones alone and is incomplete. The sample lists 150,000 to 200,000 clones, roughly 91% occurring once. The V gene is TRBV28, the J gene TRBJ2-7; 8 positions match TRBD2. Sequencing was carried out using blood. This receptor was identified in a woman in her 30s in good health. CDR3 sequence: CASSFPQRERAYEQYF. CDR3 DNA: TGTGCCAGCAGTTTCCCCCAGCGGGAGAGGGCCTACGAGCAGTACTTC.